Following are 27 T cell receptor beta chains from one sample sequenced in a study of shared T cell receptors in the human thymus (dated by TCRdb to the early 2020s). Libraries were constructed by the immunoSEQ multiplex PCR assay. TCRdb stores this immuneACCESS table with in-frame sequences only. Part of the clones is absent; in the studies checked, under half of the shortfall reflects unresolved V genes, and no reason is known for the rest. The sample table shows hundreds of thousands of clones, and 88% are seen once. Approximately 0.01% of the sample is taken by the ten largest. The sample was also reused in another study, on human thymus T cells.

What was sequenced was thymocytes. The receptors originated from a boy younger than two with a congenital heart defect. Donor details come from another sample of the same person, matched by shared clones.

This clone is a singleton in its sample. The CDR3 nucleotides are TGTGCCAGCAGTGAACCCTTCAGGGGAAGCACAGATACGCAGTATTTT. As protein: CASSEPFRGSTDTQYF. The chain has TRBV6-1 and TRBJ2-3; a weak D match, TRBD1 (6 bases). This CDR3 spans 16 amino acids. V was clipped by 2 bases and J by 0 bases, with 12 bases between them. Germline loops: CDR1 MNHNS, CDR2 SASEGT.

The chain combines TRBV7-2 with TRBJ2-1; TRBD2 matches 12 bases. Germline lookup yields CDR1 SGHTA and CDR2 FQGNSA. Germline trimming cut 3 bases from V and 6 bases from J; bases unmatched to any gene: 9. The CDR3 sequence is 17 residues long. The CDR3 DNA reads TGTGCCAGCAGCTTTGGTCTAGCGGGAGGGCCCATCAATGAGCAGTTCTTC. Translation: CASSFGLAGGPINEQFF. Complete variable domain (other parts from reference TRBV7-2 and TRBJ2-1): GAGVSQSPSNKVTEKGKDVELRCDPISGHTALYWYRQSLGQGLEFLIYFQGNSAPDKSGLPSDRFSAERTGGSVSTLTIQRTQQEDSAVYLCASSFGLAGGPINEQFFGPGTRLTVL.

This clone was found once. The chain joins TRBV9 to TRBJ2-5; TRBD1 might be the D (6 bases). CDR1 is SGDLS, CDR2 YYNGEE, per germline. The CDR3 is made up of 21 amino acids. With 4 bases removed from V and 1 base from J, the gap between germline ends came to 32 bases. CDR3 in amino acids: CASSPYSETGPRKDFQETQYF. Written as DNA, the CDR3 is TGTGCCAGCAGCCCTTATTCCGAGACAGGCCCGAGAAAGGATTTCCAAGAGACCCAGTACTTC. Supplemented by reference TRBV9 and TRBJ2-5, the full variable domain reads DSGVTQTPKHLITATGQRVTLRCSPRSGDLSVYWYQQSLDQGLQFLIQYYNGEERAKGNILERFSAQQFPDLHSELNLSSLELGDSALYFCASSPYSETGPRKDFQETQYFGPGTRLLVL.

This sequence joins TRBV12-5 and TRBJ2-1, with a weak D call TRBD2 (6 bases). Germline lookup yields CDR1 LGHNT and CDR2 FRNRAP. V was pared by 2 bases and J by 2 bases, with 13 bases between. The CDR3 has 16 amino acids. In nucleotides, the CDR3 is TGTGCTAGTGGTTTGTCCCCCGGGAGACCCTACAATGAGCAGTTCTTC. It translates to CASGLSPGRPYNEQFF.

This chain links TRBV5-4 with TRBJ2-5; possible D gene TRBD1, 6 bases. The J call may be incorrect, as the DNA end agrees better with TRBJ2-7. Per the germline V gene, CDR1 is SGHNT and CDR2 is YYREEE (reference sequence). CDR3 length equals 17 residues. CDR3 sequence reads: CASSQLPGTTSHYEQYF. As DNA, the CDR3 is TGTGCCAGCAGCCAACTCCCCGGGACAACCTCTCACTACGAGCAGTACTTC.

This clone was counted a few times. CDR3 sequence reads: CASSLEGADTGELFF. The CDR3, as DNA: TGTGCCAGCAGCTTGGAAGGAGCGGACACCGGGGAGCTGTTTTTT. The chain links TRBV5-5 to TRBJ2-2; weak D call: TRBD2 (5 bases). Between the trimmed V and J ends, which lost 0 bases and 3 bases, there was a span of 9 bases. The length of the CDR3 is 15 residues. Germline assignment: CDR1 SGHKS and CDR2 YYEKEE (reference sequence).

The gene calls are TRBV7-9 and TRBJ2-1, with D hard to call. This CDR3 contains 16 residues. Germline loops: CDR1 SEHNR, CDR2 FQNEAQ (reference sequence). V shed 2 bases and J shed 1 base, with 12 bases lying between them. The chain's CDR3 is CASSLTTNHSYNEQFF. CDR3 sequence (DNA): TGTGCCAGCAGCTTAACAACTAACCATTCCTACAATGAGCAGTTCTTC.

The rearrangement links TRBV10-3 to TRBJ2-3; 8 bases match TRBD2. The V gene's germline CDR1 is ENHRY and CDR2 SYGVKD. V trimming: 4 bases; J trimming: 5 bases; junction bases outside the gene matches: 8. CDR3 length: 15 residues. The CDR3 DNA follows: TGTGCCATCAGTGCGGGGCGGGAGGTTGGAGATACGCAGTATTTT. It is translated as CAISAGREVGDTQYF.

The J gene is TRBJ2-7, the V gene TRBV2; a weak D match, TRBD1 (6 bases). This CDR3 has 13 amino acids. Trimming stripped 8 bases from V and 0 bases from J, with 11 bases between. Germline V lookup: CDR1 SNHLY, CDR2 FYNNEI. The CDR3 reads CASGRTASYEQYF. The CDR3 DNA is TGTGCCAGCGGCCGGACAGCCTCCTACGAGCAGTACTTC.

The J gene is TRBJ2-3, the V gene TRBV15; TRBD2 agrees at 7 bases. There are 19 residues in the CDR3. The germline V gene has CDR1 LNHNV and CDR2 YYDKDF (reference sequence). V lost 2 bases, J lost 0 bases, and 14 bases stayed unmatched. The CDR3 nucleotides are TGTGCCACCAGCAGAAACCTTTCTCCACAGCGGGGAAGCACAGATACGCAGTATTTT. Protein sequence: CATSRNLSPQRGSTDTQYF.

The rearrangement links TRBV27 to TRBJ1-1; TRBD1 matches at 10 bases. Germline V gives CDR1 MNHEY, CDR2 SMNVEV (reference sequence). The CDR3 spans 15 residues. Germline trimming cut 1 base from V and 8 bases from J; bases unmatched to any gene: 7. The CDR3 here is CASSLCAGQGFEAFF. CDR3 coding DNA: TGTGCCAGCAGTTTATGTGCGGGACAGGGGTTCGAAGCTTTCTTT.

The CDR3 protein is CASSSTLGTPYYEQYF. In DNA, the CDR3 is TGTGCCAGCAGCTCGACCCTCGGGACACCTTATTACGAGCAGTACTTC. This chain uses TRBV5-6 with TRBJ2-7; possible D gene TRBD1, 6 bases. Trimming took off 3 bases at V and 4 bases at J, with 20 bases between the two ends. Germline CDR1 SGHDT, CDR2 YYEEEE. This CDR3 is 16 amino acids long.

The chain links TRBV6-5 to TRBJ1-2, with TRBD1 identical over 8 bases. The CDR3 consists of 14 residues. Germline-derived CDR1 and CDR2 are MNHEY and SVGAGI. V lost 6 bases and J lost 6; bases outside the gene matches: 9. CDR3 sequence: CASSPQGARDGYTF. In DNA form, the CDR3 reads TGTGCCAGCAGCCCTCAGGGGGCGAGGGATGGCTACACCTTC.

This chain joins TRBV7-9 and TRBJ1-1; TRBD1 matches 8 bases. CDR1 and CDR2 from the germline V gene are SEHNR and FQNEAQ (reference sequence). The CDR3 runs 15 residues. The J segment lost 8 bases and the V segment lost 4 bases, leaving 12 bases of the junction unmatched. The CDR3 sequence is CASSSTLTGASEAFF. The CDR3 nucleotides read TGTGCCAGCAGCTCCACCCTGACAGGGGCTTCGGAAGCTTTCTTT.

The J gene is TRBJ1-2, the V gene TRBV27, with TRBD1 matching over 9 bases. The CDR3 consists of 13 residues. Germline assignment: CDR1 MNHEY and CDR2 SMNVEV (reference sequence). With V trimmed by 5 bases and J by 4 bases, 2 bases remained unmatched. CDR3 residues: CASSPDRGYGYTF. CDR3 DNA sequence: TGTGCCAGCAGTCCGGACAGGGGCTATGGCTACACCTTC.

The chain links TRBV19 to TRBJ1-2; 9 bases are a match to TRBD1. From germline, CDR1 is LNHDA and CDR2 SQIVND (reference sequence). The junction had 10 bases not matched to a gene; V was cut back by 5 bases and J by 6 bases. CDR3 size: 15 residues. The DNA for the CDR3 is TGTGCCAGTAGTCCCACCGGGACAGGGCTCGATGGCTACACCTTC. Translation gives CASSPTGTGLDGYTF. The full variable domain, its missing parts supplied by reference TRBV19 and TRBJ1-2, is DGGITQSPKYLFRKEGQNVTLSCEQNLNHDAMYWYRQDPGQGLRLIYYSQIVNDFQKGDIAEGYSVSREKKESFPLTVTSAQKNPTAFYLCASSPTGTGLDGYTFGSGTRLTVV.

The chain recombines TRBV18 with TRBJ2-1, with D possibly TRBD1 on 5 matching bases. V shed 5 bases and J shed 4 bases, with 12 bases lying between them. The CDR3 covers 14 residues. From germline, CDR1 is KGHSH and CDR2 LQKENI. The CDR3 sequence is CASSDPGIYNEQFF. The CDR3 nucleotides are TGTGCCAGCTCAGATCCAGGGATATACAATGAGCAGTTCTTC. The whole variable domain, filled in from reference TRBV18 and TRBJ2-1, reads NAGVMQNPRHLVRRRGQEARLRCSPMKGHSHVYWYRQLPEEGLKFMVYLQKENIIDESGMPKERFSAEFPKEGPSILRIQQVVRGDSAAYFCASSDPGIYNEQFFGPGTRLTVL.

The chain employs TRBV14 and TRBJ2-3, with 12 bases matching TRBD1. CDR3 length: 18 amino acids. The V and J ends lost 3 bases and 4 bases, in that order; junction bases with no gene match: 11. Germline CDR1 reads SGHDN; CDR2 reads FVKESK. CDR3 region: CASSHPFSGTGGADTQYF. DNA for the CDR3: TGTGCCAGCAGCCATCCTTTTTCCGGGACAGGGGGCGCAGATACGCAGTATTTT.

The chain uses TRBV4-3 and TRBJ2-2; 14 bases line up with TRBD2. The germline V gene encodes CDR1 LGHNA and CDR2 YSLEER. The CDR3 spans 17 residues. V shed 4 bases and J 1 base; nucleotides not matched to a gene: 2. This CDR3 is CASSLGTSGRNTGELFF. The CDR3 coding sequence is TGCGCCAGCAGCCTCGGGACTAGCGGGAGGAACACCGGGGAGCTGTTTTTT.

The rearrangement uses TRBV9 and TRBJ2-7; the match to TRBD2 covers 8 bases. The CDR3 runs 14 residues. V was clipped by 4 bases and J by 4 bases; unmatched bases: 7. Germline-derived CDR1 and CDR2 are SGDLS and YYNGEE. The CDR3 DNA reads TGTGCCAGCAGCCCCGGGACTAGAGTGTACGAGCAGTACTTC. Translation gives CASSPGTRVYEQYF.

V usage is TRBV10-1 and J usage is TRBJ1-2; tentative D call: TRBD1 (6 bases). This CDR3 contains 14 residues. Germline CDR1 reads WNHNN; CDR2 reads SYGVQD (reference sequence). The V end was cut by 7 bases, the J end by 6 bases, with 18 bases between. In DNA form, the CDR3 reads TGCGCCAGCACCGCGCGGGGGGGCGGGGATGGCTACACCTTC. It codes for CASTARGGGDGYTF.

This CDR3 is CASGLIPGQVSDGANVLTF. The CDR3 DNA sequence: TGTGCTAGTGGTTTAATACCGGGACAGGTGTCGGATGGGGCCAACGTCCTGACTTTC. The genes are TRBV12-5 and TRBJ2-6; 8 nucleotides align to TRBD1. The CDR3 covers 19 residues. V trimming: 3 bases; J trimming: 3 bases; junction bases outside the gene matches: 13. CDR1 is LGHNT, CDR2 FRNRAP, per germline.

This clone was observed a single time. The DNA of the CDR3 is TGTGCCATCAGTGACGGAGGACTAGCGGGAGGGAGCTCCTACAATGAGCAGTTCTTC. Its translation: CAISDGGLAGGSSYNEQFF. V is TRBV10-3 and J is TRBJ2-1, with TRBD2 identical over 15 bases. Looked up from germline, CDR1 is ENHRY and CDR2 is SYGVKD. J was trimmed by 0 bases and V by 3 bases; bases with no gene match: 6. The CDR3 runs to 19 residues.

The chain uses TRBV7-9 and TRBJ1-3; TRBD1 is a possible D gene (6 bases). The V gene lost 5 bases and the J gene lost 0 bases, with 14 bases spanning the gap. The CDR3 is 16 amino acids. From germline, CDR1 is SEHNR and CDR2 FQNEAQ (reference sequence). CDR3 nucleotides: TGTGCCAGCAGCCGAACAATACAGGGCTCTGGAAACACCATATATTTT. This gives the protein CASSRTIQGSGNTIYF.

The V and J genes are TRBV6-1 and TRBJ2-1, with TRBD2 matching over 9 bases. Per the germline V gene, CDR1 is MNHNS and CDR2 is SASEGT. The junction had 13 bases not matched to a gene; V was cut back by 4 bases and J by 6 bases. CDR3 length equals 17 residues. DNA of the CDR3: TGTGCCAGCAGTGGGACTAGCGTTGATCAGGGTCCCAATGAGCAGTTCTTC. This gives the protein CASSGTSVDQGPNEQFF.

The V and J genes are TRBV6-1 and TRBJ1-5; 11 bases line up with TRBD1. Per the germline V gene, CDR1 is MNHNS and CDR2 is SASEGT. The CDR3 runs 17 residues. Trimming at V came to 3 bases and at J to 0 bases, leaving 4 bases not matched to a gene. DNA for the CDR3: TGTGCCAGCAGTGATAGGGACAGGGGGGATAGCAATCAGCCCCAGCATTTT. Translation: CASSDRDRGDSNQPQHF.

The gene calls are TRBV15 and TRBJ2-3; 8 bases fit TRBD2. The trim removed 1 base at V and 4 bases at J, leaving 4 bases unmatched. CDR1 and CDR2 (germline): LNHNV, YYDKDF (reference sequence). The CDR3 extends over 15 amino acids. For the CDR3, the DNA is TGTGCCACCAGCAGAGGCGGGAGGTACGCAGATACGCAGTATTTT. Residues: CATSRGGRYADTQYF.